Listed below are T cell receptor beta chains from one sample, sequenced in a study of blood T cell repertoires in COVID-19. Generated by immunoSEQ multiplex PCR, the TCRdb table keeps only in-frame clones and is missing some. In the table there are around 200,000 clones, roughly 90% of which are singletons. Sequencing was done on a sample of PBMCs or T cells enriched from blood (not recorded which). Source of these receptors: a woman aged 45-60 years in a cohort exposed to, infected with or recovered from COVID-19 (not recorded which). The CDR3 runs from the conserved cysteine through the conserved F or W. The order of the fields is V gene, D gene, J gene, CDR3 DNA, CDR3 protein. The D gene is left open where the match is weak.

V: TRBV29-1; D: -; J: TRBJ2-1; DNA: TGCAGCGCCATGAGTGCTCCGAACTCCTACAATGAGCAGTTCTTC; CDR3: CSAMSAPNSYNEQFF
V: TRBV6-5; D: -; J: TRBJ1-1; DNA: TGTGCCAGCAAAGCAGGGGCGAACACTGAAGCTTTCTTT; CDR3: CASKAGANTEAFF
V: TRBV28; D: TRBD2; J: TRBJ2-2; DNA: TGTGCCAGCAGTAGTTTAATTCAACACCTTTCGGGACTAGGCACCGGGGAGCTGTTTTTT; CDR3: CASSSLIQHLSGLGTGELFF
V: TRBV29-1; D: TRBD1; J: TRBJ1-1; DNA: TGCAGCGTCGTAGGACAGGGCGCCAACACTGAAGCTTTCTTT; CDR3: CSVVGQGANTEAFF
V: TRBV19; D: TRBD1; J: TRBJ2-2; DNA: TGTGCCAGTAGTATTCAAACAGGGGTGGGCACCGGGGAGCTGTTTTTT; CDR3: CASSIQTGVGTGELFF
V: TRBV7-2; D: TRBD2; J: TRBJ2-5; DNA: TGTGCCAGCAGCTCCGCCGGGGGGGCCTGGGAGACCCAGTACTTC; CDR3: CASSSAGGAWETQYF
V: TRBV7-9; D: TRBD2; J: TRBJ2-7; DNA: TGTGCCAGCAGCTTAGCGGTGGGACTAGCGGGGGGGTACGAGCAGTACTTC; CDR3: CASSLAVGLAGGYEQYF
V: TRBV9; D: -; J: TRBJ2-7; DNA: TGTGCCAGCAGCGTAGGGGCGGGGGCGTCCTACGAGCAGTACTTC; CDR3: CASSVGAGASYEQYF
V: TRBV12-3/TRBV12-4; D: -; J: TRBJ2-7; DNA: TGTGCCAGCAGTTTAGTGGGGAGCCCTAAGCAGTACTTC; CDR3: CASSLVGSPKQYF
V: TRBV9; D: TRBD1; J: TRBJ2-2; DNA: TGTGCCAGCAGCGTATCTGGACAGGTGTCGAACACCGGGGAGCTGTTTTTT; CDR3: CASSVSGQVSNTGELFF
V: TRBV18; D: TRBD2; J: TRBJ2-1; DNA: TGTGCCAGCTCACCATTAGCGGGGGACTACAATGAGCAGTTCTTC; CDR3: CASSPLAGDYNEQFF
V: TRBV2; D: -; J: TRBJ1-1; DNA: TGTGCCAGCAGTGCCTTCGGACAGACTGAAGCTTTCTTT; CDR3: CASSAFGQTEAFF
V: TRBV5-1; D: TRBD1; J: TRBJ1-3; DNA: TGCGCCTTAAGGGCAGGGGGCGAAGTGGGTGGAAACACCATATATTTT; CDR3: CALRAGGEVGGNTIYF